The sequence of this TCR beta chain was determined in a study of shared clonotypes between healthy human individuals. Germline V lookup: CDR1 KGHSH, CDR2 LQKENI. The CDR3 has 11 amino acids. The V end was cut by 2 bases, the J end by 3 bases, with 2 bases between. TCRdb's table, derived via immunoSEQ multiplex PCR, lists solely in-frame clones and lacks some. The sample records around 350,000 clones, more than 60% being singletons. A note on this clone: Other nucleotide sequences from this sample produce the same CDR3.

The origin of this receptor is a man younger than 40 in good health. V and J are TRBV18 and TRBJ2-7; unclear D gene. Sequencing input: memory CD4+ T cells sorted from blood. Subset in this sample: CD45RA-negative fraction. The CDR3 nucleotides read TGTGCCAGCTCACCAGACTACGAGCAGTACTTC. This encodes CASSPDYEQYF.